A selection of T cell receptor beta chains follows, all from one sample in a study of cytomegalovirus exposure and HLA in healthy donors. Repertoires were generated with immunoSEQ multiplex PCR, while TCRdb's copy carries only in-frame clones and drops some. The sample records about 170,000 clones, over 80% being singletons. The sequenced material came from PBMCs. These receptors all stem from a male donor in good health and CMV-seronegative. Both conserved end residues are part of each CDR3. Fields, in order: D gene, J gene, clone size, V gene, CDR3 DNA, CDR3 protein. The D gene is left open where the match is weak. The size of a clone is reported for some rows only, either as once, few or many, or as a class for expanded clones.

d_call: NA
j_call: TRBJ2-3
clone_size: once
v_call: TRBV10-3
cdr3_nt: TGTGCCATCAGTGTAAGGCAGGGGCTCACAGATACGCAGTATTTT
cdr3_aa: CAISVRQGLTDTQYF

d_call: TRBD1
j_call: TRBJ2-2
clone_size: NA
v_call: TRBV30
cdr3_nt: TGTGCCTGGAGTGTACGGGGACAGGGTAACACCGGGGAGCTGTTTTTT
cdr3_aa: CAWSVRGQGNTGELFF

d_call: TRBD1
j_call: TRBJ2-2
clone_size: NA
v_call: TRBV11-3
cdr3_nt: TGTGCCAGCAGTTCTAACAGGGGCGGCGGGGAGCTGTTTTTT
cdr3_aa: CASSSNRGGGELFF

d_call: TRBD1
j_call: TRBJ1-5
clone_size: NA
v_call: TRBV10-2
cdr3_nt: TGCGCCAGCAGCAATGACAGGGCGCAACAGCCCCAGCATTTT
cdr3_aa: CASSNDRAQQPQHF

d_call: NA
j_call: TRBJ1-3
clone_size: NA
v_call: TRBV4-2
cdr3_nt: TGTGCCAGCAGCCAGTGGGGAGGTGGGCGCACCATATATTTT
cdr3_aa: CASSQWGGGRTIYF

d_call: TRBD1
j_call: TRBJ2-1
clone_size: NA
v_call: TRBV5-5
cdr3_nt: TGTGCCAGCAGCTGGGGACAGGGGATCGAGAATGAGCAGTTCTTC
cdr3_aa: CASSWGQGIENEQFF

d_call: TRBD1
j_call: TRBJ1-6
clone_size: NA
v_call: TRBV30
cdr3_nt: TGTGCCTGGAAGCCCGGGACAGGCTTTTCACCCCTCCACTTT
cdr3_aa: CAWKPGTGFSPLHF

d_call: TRBD1
j_call: TRBJ1-5
clone_size: NA
v_call: TRBV10-3
cdr3_nt: TGTGCCATCAGTGAGTCACAGGGGCACCAGCCCCAGCATTTT
cdr3_aa: CAISESQGHQPQHF

d_call: NA
j_call: TRBJ2-5
clone_size: NA
v_call: TRBV19
cdr3_nt: TGTGCCAGTAGTAGACAAAACCAAGAGACCCAGTACTTC
cdr3_aa: CASSRQNQETQYF

d_call: TRBD1
j_call: TRBJ1-6
clone_size: NA
v_call: TRBV11-2
cdr3_nt: TGTGCCAGCAGCGGGGGACAGGGGGCAGGGAATTCACCCCTCCACTTT
cdr3_aa: CASSGGQGAGNSPLHF

d_call: NA
j_call: TRBJ2-2
clone_size: NA
v_call: TRBV10-3
cdr3_nt: TGTGCCATCAGTCGTCAGGGGGGGAACACCGGGGAGCTGTTTTTT
cdr3_aa: CAISRQGGNTGELFF

d_call: NA
j_call: TRBJ1-6
clone_size: NA
v_call: TRBV11-2
cdr3_nt: TGTGCCAGCAGCTTATCGGGGGACCCCGAATCACCCCTCCACTTT
cdr3_aa: CASSLSGDPESPLHF

d_call: NA
j_call: TRBJ2-1
clone_size: NA
v_call: TRBV2
cdr3_nt: TGTGCCAGCAGTGATCCCTCCCCACAGGGCTCCTACAATGAGCAGTTCTTC
cdr3_aa: CASSDPSPQGSYNEQFF

d_call: NA
j_call: TRBJ1-2
clone_size: NA
v_call: TRBV28
cdr3_nt: TGTGCCAGCAGTTTATTCGGGGGTGGCTACACCTTC
cdr3_aa: CASSLFGGGYTF

d_call: TRBD1
j_call: TRBJ2-2
clone_size: NA
v_call: TRBV6-6
cdr3_nt: TGTGCCAGCAGTTATCCCGCGGGACAGGGGACCGGGGAGCTGTTTTTT
cdr3_aa: CASSYPAGQGTGELFF

d_call: NA
j_call: TRBJ2-5
clone_size: once
v_call: TRBV15
cdr3_nt: TGTGCCACCAGCAGAGAGCGGGGTTTGCAAGAGACCCAGTACTTC
cdr3_aa: CATSRERGLQETQYF

d_call: NA
j_call: TRBJ1-2
clone_size: NA
v_call: TRBV5-1
cdr3_nt: TGCGCCAGCAGCTCGGAGGGCAGGGCTGGATTAGGCTACACCTTC
cdr3_aa: CASSSEGRAGLGYTF

d_call: TRBD1
j_call: TRBJ1-6
clone_size: NA
v_call: TRBV5-5
cdr3_nt: TGTGCCAGCAGCTTGGGCGAGGGGGCCTCACCCCTCCACTTT
cdr3_aa: CASSLGEGASPLHF

d_call: TRBD1
j_call: TRBJ2-7
clone_size: NA
v_call: TRBV10-2
cdr3_nt: TGCGCCAGCAGAGAGACAGGGTCCTCCTACGAGCAGTACTTC
cdr3_aa: CASRETGSSYEQYF

d_call: NA
j_call: TRBJ2-3
clone_size: NA
v_call: TRBV15
cdr3_nt: TGTGCCACCAGCAGGTGGGACACCCACACAGATACGCAGTATTTT
cdr3_aa: CATSRWDTHTDTQYF

d_call: NA
j_call: TRBJ2-7
clone_size: NA
v_call: TRBV5-4
cdr3_nt: TGTGCCAGTAGCTTGGGGGGGCCCACCTACGAGCAGTACTTC
cdr3_aa: CASSLGGPTYEQYF

d_call: TRBD1
j_call: TRBJ1-2
clone_size: few
v_call: TRBV5-1
cdr3_nt: TGCGCCAGCAGCCTGGGGATGACAGGGGGTTACTATGGCTACACCTTC
cdr3_aa: CASSLGMTGGYYGYTF

d_call: TRBD1
j_call: TRBJ2-4
clone_size: NA
v_call: TRBV6-1
cdr3_nt: TGTGCCAGCGCCCGGGACAGGGGGCGAGACATTCAGTACTTC
cdr3_aa: CASARDRGRDIQYF

d_call: NA
j_call: TRBJ1-2
clone_size: few
v_call: TRBV5-1
cdr3_nt: TGCGCCAGCAGCTTGGCCCGCGGGGAATGGGACGTCTCAAAAAAACGCTACACCTTC
cdr3_aa: CASSLARGEWDVSKKRYTF

d_call: TRBD2
j_call: TRBJ2-1
clone_size: NA
v_call: TRBV7-2
cdr3_nt: TGTGCCAGCAGCTTAGACGGGGGGAACTACAATGAGCAGTTCTTC
cdr3_aa: CASSLDGGNYNEQFF

d_call: NA
j_call: TRBJ1-1
clone_size: once
v_call: TRBV19
cdr3_nt: TGTGCCAGTAGTATAGCCGGGAGGGGCCGGACTGAAGCTTTCTTT
cdr3_aa: CASSIAGRGRTEAFF